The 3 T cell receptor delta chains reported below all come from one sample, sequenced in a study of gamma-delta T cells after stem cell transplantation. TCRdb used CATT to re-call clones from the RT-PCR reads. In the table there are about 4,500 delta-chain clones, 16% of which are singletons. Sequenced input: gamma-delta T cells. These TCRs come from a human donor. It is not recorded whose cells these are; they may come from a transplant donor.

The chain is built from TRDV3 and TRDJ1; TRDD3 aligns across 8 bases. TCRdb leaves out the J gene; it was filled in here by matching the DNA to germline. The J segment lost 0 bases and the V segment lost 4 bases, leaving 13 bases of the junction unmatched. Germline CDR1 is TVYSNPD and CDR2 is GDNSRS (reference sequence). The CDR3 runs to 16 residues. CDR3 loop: CASNGGSPLYTDKLIF. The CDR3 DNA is TGTGCCTCCAATGGGGGATCCCCCCTGTACACCGATAAACTCATCTTT.

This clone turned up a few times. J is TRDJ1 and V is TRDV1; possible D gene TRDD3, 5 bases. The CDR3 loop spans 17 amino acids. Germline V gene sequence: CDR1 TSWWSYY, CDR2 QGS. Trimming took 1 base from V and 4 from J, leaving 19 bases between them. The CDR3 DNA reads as TGTGCTCTTGGGGAACCCGGGACTGGAAAGGGGAGCGATAAACTCATCTTT. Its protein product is CALGEPGTGKGSDKLIF.

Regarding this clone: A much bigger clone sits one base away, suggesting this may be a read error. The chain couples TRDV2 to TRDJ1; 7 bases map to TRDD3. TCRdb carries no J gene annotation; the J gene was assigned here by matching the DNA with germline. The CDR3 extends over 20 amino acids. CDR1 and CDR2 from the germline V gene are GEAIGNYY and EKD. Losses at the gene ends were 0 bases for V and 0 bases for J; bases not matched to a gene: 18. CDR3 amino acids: CACDTGGSRKYWGYTDKLIF. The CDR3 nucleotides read TGTGCCTGTGACACCGGAGGTTCCAGGAAGTACTGGGGCTACACCGATAAACTCATCTTT.